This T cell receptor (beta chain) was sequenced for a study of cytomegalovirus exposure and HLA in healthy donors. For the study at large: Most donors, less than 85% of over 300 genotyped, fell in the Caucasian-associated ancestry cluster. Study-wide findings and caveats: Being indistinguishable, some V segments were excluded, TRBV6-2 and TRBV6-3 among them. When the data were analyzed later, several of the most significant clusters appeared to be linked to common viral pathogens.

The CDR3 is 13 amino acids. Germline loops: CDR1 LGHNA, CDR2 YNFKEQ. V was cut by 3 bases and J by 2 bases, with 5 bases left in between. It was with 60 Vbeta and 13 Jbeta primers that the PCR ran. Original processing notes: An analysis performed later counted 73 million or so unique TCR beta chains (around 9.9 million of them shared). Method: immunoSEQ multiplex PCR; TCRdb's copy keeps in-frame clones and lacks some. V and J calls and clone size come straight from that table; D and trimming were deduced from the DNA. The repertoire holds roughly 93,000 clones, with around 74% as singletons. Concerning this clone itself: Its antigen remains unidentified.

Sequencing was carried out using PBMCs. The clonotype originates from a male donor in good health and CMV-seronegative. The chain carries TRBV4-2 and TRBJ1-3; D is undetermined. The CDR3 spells CASSHPAGNTIYF. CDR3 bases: TGTGCCAGCAGCCACCCAGCTGGAAACACCATATATTTT.